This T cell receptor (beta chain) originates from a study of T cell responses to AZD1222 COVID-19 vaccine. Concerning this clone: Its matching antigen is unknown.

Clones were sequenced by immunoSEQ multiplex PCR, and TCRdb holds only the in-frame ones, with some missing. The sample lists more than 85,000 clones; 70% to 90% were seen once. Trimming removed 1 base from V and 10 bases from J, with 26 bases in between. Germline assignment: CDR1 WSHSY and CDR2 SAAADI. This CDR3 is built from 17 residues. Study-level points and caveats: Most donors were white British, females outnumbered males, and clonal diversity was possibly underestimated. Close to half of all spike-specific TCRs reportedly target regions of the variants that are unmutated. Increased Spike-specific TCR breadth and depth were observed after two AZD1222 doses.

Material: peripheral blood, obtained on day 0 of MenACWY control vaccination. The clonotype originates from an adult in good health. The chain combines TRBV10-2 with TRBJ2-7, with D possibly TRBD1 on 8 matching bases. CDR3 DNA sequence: TGCGCCAGCAGTGAGTGGGGGGGACAGGCCATGCTCTATTCCCAGTACTTC. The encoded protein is CASSEWGGQAMLYSQYF.